This T cell receptor beta chain was observed in a study of T-cell reconstitution after alpha-beta-depleted transplantation in children. General study findings and limits: There were reportedly several hundred expanded graft clones from which alpha-beta T cells came about two months after transplant.

This clonotype showed up just a few times. The antigen is unknown. This CDR3 spans 13 amino acids. Trimming took 2 bases from V and 10 from J, leaving 9 bases between them. CDR1 and CDR2 from the germline V gene are SGHVS and FQNEAQ. Unique molecular identifiers were built into the TCRbeta library. One entry per CDR3 protein results from TCRdb running MiXCR on the PCR reads. Of nearly 350,000 distinct CDR3 sequences in the sample, roughly 16% were seen once. This rearrangement joins TRBV7-8 to TRBJ1-6; D unclear. The source is a male patient aged 2-15 years who had a stem cell transplant for acute lymphoblastic leukemia, so the T cells may come from the graft donor. Material: PBMCs, mostly from graft donor cells, obtained 360 days after TCRalphabeta/CD19-depleted stem cell transplant. The DNA of the CDR3 is TGTGCCAGCAGCTTAAGTCGGAGGTCACCCCTCCACTTT. This encodes CASSLSRRSPLHF.